The 24 T cell receptor beta chains below come from one sample, sequenced in a study of Ad26.COV2.S vaccination and SARS-CoV-2 variants. Generated by immunoSEQ multiplex PCR, the TCRdb table keeps only in-frame clones and is missing some. The sample has approximately 450,000 clones, 80% to 95% seen once. Noted treatment: around 19 received Ad26.COV2.S at low or high dose, single or two shots; several received placebo; per-sample allocation not given. It was on day 63 after the first vaccine or placebo injection that samples were taken. The material sequenced was peripheral blood, taken in a trial of Ad26.COV2.S vaccine versus placebo. These TCRs come from a person aged 18-65 years who received the Ad26.COV2.S COVID-19 vaccine or a placebo.

The chain has TRBV4-3 and TRBJ2-5; 13 bases fit TRBD2. The germline V gene encodes CDR1 LGHNA and CDR2 YSLEER. The CDR3 consists of 18 residues. J gave up 7 bases and V 1 base, and 12 bases lay outside the gene matches. The CDR3 bases are TGCGCCAGCAGCCAAGCTCTACTAGCGGGAGGGTCCCGGGGGACCCAGTACTTC. Its translation: CASSQALLAGGSRGTQYF.

V usage is TRBV27 and J usage is TRBJ2-1; D call uncertain. The V end lost 3 bases, the J end lost 3 bases, and 15 bases lay between the germline ends. Germline V CDR1 and CDR2: MNHEY, SMNVEV (reference sequence). The CDR3 is 16 residues long. The CDR3 loop is CASSLSSHQYYNEQFF. CDR3 nucleotides: TGTGCCAGCAGTTTGAGTAGCCACCAATACTACAATGAGCAGTTCTTC.

The count of this clone is one. The chain combines TRBV24-1 with TRBJ1-5; the D gene is possibly TRBD1 (6 bases). There are 17 residues in the CDR3. Germline CDR1 is KGHDR and CDR2 is SFDVKD. The germline V and J ends were trimmed by 6 bases and 0 bases, with 17 bases remaining between them. The CDR3: CATSPFDRFDSNQPQHF. The CDR3 DNA reads TGTGCCACCAGTCCCTTTGACAGGTTTGATAGCAATCAGCCCCAGCATTTT.

J is TRBJ2-3 and V is TRBV10-1; 11 nucleotides line up with TRBD2. The CDR3 runs 15 residues. The V gene's germline CDR1 is WNHNN and CDR2 SYGVQD (reference sequence). V gave up 2 bases and J gave up 6 bases; unmatched junction bases: 4. CDR3 residues: CASSEGTSGADTQYF. CDR3 DNA sequence: TGCGCCAGCAGTGAGGGGACTAGCGGTGCGGATACGCAGTATTTT.

The chain is built from TRBV9 and TRBJ1-1; 9 bases are a match to TRBD1. Germline loops: CDR1 SGDLS, CDR2 YYNGEE. The V and J ends lost 0 bases and 0 bases, in that order; junction bases with no gene match: 3. The CDR3 totals 16 residues. The CDR3 protein is CASSVGGQGVNTEAFF. CDR3 nucleotide sequence: TGTGCCAGCAGCGTAGGGGGACAGGGAGTGAACACTGAAGCTTTCTTT.

This sequence joins TRBV4-1 and TRBJ2-5; D not certain. With 5 bases removed from V and 4 bases from J, the gap between germline ends came to 14 bases. Germline assignment: CDR1 MGHRA and CDR2 YSYEKL. CDR3 length equals 14 residues. The CDR3 sequence is CASSWGPVGETQYF. The CDR3 DNA is TGCGCCAGCAGCTGGGGTCCAGTGGGAGAGACCCAGTACTTC.

The J gene is TRBJ2-7, the V gene TRBV7-9, with D uncertain. The germline V gene encodes CDR1 SEHNR and CDR2 FQNEAQ (reference sequence). This CDR3 region has 12 residues. Trimming pared 0 bases from V and 9 bases from J, leaving 9 bases between. The chain's CDR3 is CASSLAQLAQYF. CDR3 DNA: TGTGCCAGCAGCTTAGCCCAGTTGGCGCAGTACTTC.

This clone has only one observation. The chain is built from TRBV29-1 and TRBJ2-2; D call uncertain. The germline V and J ends were trimmed by 1 base and 1 base, with 7 bases remaining between them. CDR1 and CDR2 (germline): SQVTM, ANQGSEA. This CDR3 region has 14 residues. This chain's CDR3 is CSVEGGLNTGELFF. Written as DNA, the CDR3 is TGCAGCGTTGAAGGTGGGCTGAACACCGGGGAGCTGTTTTTT.

The genes are TRBV27 and TRBJ2-1, with TRBD2 matching over 8 bases. Per the germline V gene, CDR1 is MNHEY and CDR2 is SMNVEV (reference sequence). There are 14 residues in the CDR3. Trimming at V came to 3 bases and at J to 10 bases, leaving 8 bases not matched to a gene. The CDR3 loop is CASSFAGGPREQFF. For the CDR3, the DNA is TGTGCCAGCAGTTTTGCGGGAGGTCCGCGGGAGCAGTTCTTC.

The rearrangement uses TRBV28 and TRBJ1-6; 7 bases agree with TRBD1. Germline trimming cut 5 bases from V and 7 bases from J; bases unmatched to any gene: 5. Looked up from germline, CDR1 is MDHEN and CDR2 is SYDVKM. This CDR3 contains 14 residues. In DNA, the CDR3 is TGTGCCAGCAGTCCAGGGGGGGTGAATTCACCCCTCCACTTT. Translating gives CASSPGGVNSPLHF.

The chain is built from TRBV5-1 and TRBJ1-1; 8 bases are shared with TRBD1. Per the germline V gene, CDR1 is SGHRS and CDR2 is YFSETQ. The CDR3 runs 18 residues. V dropped 0 bases and J dropped 0; count of bases not matched to a gene: 10. CDR3 sequence (DNA): TGCGCCAGCAGCTTGGCCGGAGACAGGGGAACTATGAACACTGAAGCTTTCTTT. It encodes CASSLAGDRGTMNTEAFF. The whole variable domain, filled in from reference TRBV5-1 and TRBJ1-1, reads KAGVTQTPRYLIKTRGQQVTLSCSPISGHRSVSWYQQTPGQGLQFLFEYFSETQRNKGNFPGRFSGRQFSNSRSEMNVSTLELGDSALYLCASSLAGDRGTMNTEAFFGQGTRLTVV.

The chain is built from TRBV27 and TRBJ2-7; 10 nucleotides match TRBD2. The length of the CDR3 is 17 residues. Germline CDR1 MNHEY, CDR2 SMNVEV (reference sequence). Trimming removed 1 base from V and 2 bases from J; junction bases left unmatched: 8. The CDR3 DNA reads TGTGCCAGCAGTTTATTAGCGGGAGGCCCTTCCACCTACGAGCAGTACTTC. This translates into CASSLLAGGPSTYEQYF.

The chain recombines TRBV6-2 or TRBV6-3 with TRBJ2-1; D call uncertain. CDR3 length: 12 residues. Trimming pared 2 bases from V and 5 bases from J, leaving 4 bases between. In germline, CDR1 is MNHEY, CDR2 SVGEGT. The CDR3 DNA follows: TGTGCCAGCAGTTACAGTGACAATGAGCAGTTCTTC. Its protein product is CASSYSDNEQFF.

The genes are TRBV29-1 and TRBJ2-2; 7 bases are a match to TRBD1. The germline V gene encodes CDR1 SQVTM and CDR2 ANQGSEA. J lost 1 base, V lost 7 bases, and 9 bases had no gene match. The CDR3 consists of 15 residues. The CDR3 reads CSGQGESLNTGELFF. CDR3 sequence (DNA): TGCAGCGGCCAGGGGGAAAGTTTGAACACCGGGGAGCTGTTTTTT.

Worth noting for this clone: One end of the junction varies from germline; a read error may be responsible. The CDR3: CASSSRGFYDQYF. The CDR3 DNA follows: TGTGCCAGCAGCAGCCGCGGCTTCTACGATCAGTACTTC. This sequence joins TRBV3-1 (or the pseudogene TRBV3-2) and TRBJ2-7; D gene ambiguous. This CDR3 comprises 13 residues. Germline V gives CDR1 LGHDT, CDR2 YNNKEL (reference sequence).

This sequence joins TRBV5-5 and TRBJ1-5; D perhaps matches TRBD1 (6 bases). V gave up 0 bases and J gave up 2 bases, with 12 bases separating them. This CDR3 is 16 amino acids long. CDR1 is SGHKS, CDR2 YYEKEE, per germline (reference sequence). Here the CDR3 DNA reads TGTGCCAGCAGCTTGGTCGGAAACAGGGGCAATCAGCCCCAGCATTTT. This translates into CASSLVGNRGNQPQHF.

V and J are TRBV5-1 and TRBJ2-3, with D unresolved. Trimming cost V 4 bases and J 2 bases, with 17 bases left between them. Germline V gene data show CDR1 as SGHRS and CDR2 as YFSETQ. The CDR3 runs to 16 residues. Written as DNA, the CDR3 is TGCGCCAGCAGCCGTAACCCAAGGACCATCACAGATACGCAGTATTTT. Translated, it gives CASSRNPRTITDTQYF.

This rearrangement joins TRBV10-3 to TRBJ1-5; D ambiguous. Germline V gene lookup returns CDR1 ENHRY and CDR2 SYGVKD. Deletions cut 4 bases from V and 5 bases from J, with 6 bases between. The CDR3 totals 12 residues. The CDR3 loop is CAISAGDQPQHF. The DNA of the CDR3 is TGTGCCATCAGTGCCGGAGATCAGCCCCAGCATTTT.

Only one count was recorded for this clone. Other DNA sequences from this sample encode an identical CDR3 as well. The V and J genes are TRBV9 and TRBJ2-7; 12 bases align to TRBD2. Per the germline V gene, CDR1 is SGDLS and CDR2 is YYNGEE. This CDR3 has 16 residues. V shed 2 bases and J 2 bases; nucleotides not matched to a gene: 5. This chain's CDR3 is CASSVGLAGGTYEQYF. The DNA for the CDR3 is TGTGCCAGCAGCGTTGGCCTAGCGGGAGGGACCTACGAGCAGTACTTC.

This clone was detected only a few times. This sequence joins TRBV10-3 and TRBJ2-7; no clear D. The V end was cut by 4 bases, the J end by 0 bases, with 13 bases between. CDR3 length: 15 residues. Germline V gives CDR1 ENHRY, CDR2 SYGVKD. CDR3: CAISASKTASYEQYF. CDR3 bases: TGTGCCATCAGTGCCTCAAAAACGGCCTCCTACGAGCAGTACTTC.

The chain recombines TRBV27 with TRBJ2-3, with D possibly matching TRBD2 (6 bases). Germline CDR1 reads MNHEY; CDR2 reads SMNVEV (reference sequence). This CDR3 spans 18 amino acids. Trimming shortened V by 2 bases and J by 2 bases, and 20 bases separated the two germline ends. CDR3 DNA sequence: TGTGCCAGCAGTTTAAGCCCCCCCCGGGAGTCCACCACAGATACGCAGTATTTT. It specifies CASSLSPPRESTTDTQYF.

The chain combines TRBV5-1 with TRBJ1-2; TRBD1 is a possible D gene (5 bases). This CDR3 spans 13 amino acids. V lost 1 base and J 6 bases, leaving 10 bases between the germline ends. Germline V gene sequence: CDR1 SGHRS, CDR2 YFSETQ. CDR3 protein: CASSLRGRNGYTF. The CDR3 nucleotides are TGCGCCAGCAGCTTGAGGGGTAGGAATGGCTACACCTTC. Full variable domain (outside the CDR3, taken from reference TRBV5-1 and TRBJ1-2): KAGVTQTPRYLIKTRGQQVTLSCSPISGHRSVSWYQQTPGQGLQFLFEYFSETQRNKGNFPGRFSGRQFSNSRSEMNVSTLELGDSALYLCASSLRGRNGYTFGSGTRLTVV.

V is TRBV12-5 and J is TRBJ2-5; the D is unclear. The CDR3 is 13 amino acids. CDR1 and CDR2 (germline): LGHNT, FRNRAP. V lost 0 bases to trimming and J lost 2 bases, with 4 bases between them. The CDR3 nucleotides read TGTGCTAGTGGTTTGGTACCGCAAGAGACCCAGTACTTC. Its translation is CASGLVPQETQYF.

This clone was seen only a few times. At the DNA level, this CDR3 is encoded by other sequences in the same sample as well. The genes are TRBV6-5 and TRBJ2-7; 9 positions match TRBD1. CDR1 and CDR2 from the germline V gene are MNHEY and SVGAGI. The CDR3 sequence is 14 residues long. J was trimmed by 3 bases and V by 2 bases; bases with no gene match: 2. The CDR3 coding sequence is TGTGCCAGCAGTTACGGACAGGGGCTCTACGAGCAGTACTTC. Protein: CASSYGQGLYEQYF.